Following are 24 T cell receptor beta chains from one sample sequenced in a study of blood T cell repertoires in COVID-19. Data came from immunoSEQ multiplex PCR; TCRdb stores just in-frame clones and leaves some out. In the table there are approximately 270,000 clones, around nine tenths of which are singletons. Specimen: peripheral blood. Every receptor here comes from a man aged 40-50 years with active or convalescent COVID-19.

The J gene is TRBJ2-4, the V gene TRBV28; the match to TRBD1 covers 9 bases. V lost 4 bases to trimming and J lost 9 bases; unmatched junction nucleotides: 7. The length of the CDR3 is 14 residues. Looked up from germline, CDR1 is MDHEN and CDR2 is SYDVKM. The CDR3 protein is CASSSAGQGSIQYF. The CDR3 region has the DNA TGTGCCAGCAGTTCTGCGGGACAGGGAAGCATTCAGTACTTC.

A few counts support this clone. The V call is TRBV3-1 (or the pseudogene TRBV3-2), the J call TRBJ1-1; D is ambiguous. This CDR3 is 14 amino acids long. V lost 1 base and J 7 bases, leaving 13 bases between the germline ends. In germline, CDR1 is LGHDT, CDR2 YNNKEL (reference sequence). The CDR3 loop is CASSQGAPVGEAFF. DNA for the CDR3: TGTGCCAGCAGCCAAGGGGCACCCGTTGGTGAAGCTTTCTTT.

The V call is TRBV13, the J call TRBJ1-6; a possible D gene is TRBD1 (5 bases). V was trimmed by 0 bases and J by 2 bases, leaving 11 bases between them. The CDR3 is 17 residues long. CDR1 PRHDT and CDR2 FYEKMQ come from the germline V gene (reference sequence). The CDR3 DNA reads as TGTGCCAGCAGCTTAGGGGTGACAGAGACCTATAATTCACCCCTCCACTTT. Protein: CASSLGVTETYNSPLHF.

The CDR3 bases are TGTGCCAGCAGCCCTCGGACAGGGGGCACTGAAGCTTTCTTT. Residues: CASSPRTGGTEAFF. The genes are TRBV9 and TRBJ1-1, with 10 nucleotides matching TRBD1. The V gene's germline CDR1 is SGDLS and CDR2 YYNGEE. The CDR3 has 14 amino acids. V trimming: 4 bases; J trimming: 4 bases; junction bases outside the gene matches: 4.

The chain links TRBV3-1 (or the pseudogene TRBV3-2) to TRBJ1-3; D is unclear. Germline V gene data show CDR1 as LGHDT and CDR2 as YNNKEL (reference sequence). Deletions cut 1 base from V and 5 bases from J, with 9 bases between. CDR3 length: 14 residues. DNA for the CDR3: TGTGCCAGCAGCCAAGCGGCAGGCCGAAACACCATATATTTT. It specifies CASSQAAGRNTIYF.

This clone has only a few counts. This chain connects TRBV19 to TRBJ2-3, with 14 bases that match TRBD2. Looked up from germline, CDR1 is LNHDA and CDR2 is SQIVND (reference sequence). This CDR3 has 14 amino acids. J was trimmed by 4 bases and V by 9 bases; bases with no gene match: 3. CDR3 bases: TGTGCCAGCGGGACTAGCGGGAGTCCAGATACGCAGTATTTT. Translated, it gives CASGTSGSPDTQYF. The whole variable domain, remainder taken from reference TRBV19 and TRBJ2-3, is DGGITQSPKYLFRKEGQNVTLSCEQNLNHDAMYWYRQDPGQGLRLIYYSQIVNDFQKGDIAEGYSVSREKKESFPLTVTSAQKNPTAFYLCASGTSGSPDTQYFGPGTRLTVL.

J is TRBJ1-2 and V is TRBV29-1; maybe TRBD1 (5 bases). V gave up 0 bases and J gave up 13 bases, with 9 bases separating them. This CDR3 contains 10 residues. CDR1 and CDR2 (germline): SQVTM, ANQGSEA. The CDR3 DNA reads as TGCAGCGTTGAAGAGACAGTTTTCACCTTC. Its protein product is CSVEETVFTF.

The chain joins TRBV5-1 to TRBJ1-6; D is uncertain. The germline V and J ends were trimmed by 0 bases and 10 bases, with 14 bases remaining between them. The CDR3 length is 15 residues. Germline assignment: CDR1 SGHRS and CDR2 YFSETQ. The CDR3 bases are TGCGCCAGCAGCTTGGCCTTAGGCAGAGGATCACCCCTCCACTTT. Encoded protein: CASSLALGRGSPLHF.

This chain connects TRBV29-1 to TRBJ1-1; no clear D. V was trimmed by 7 bases and J by 0 bases, leaving 9 bases between them. The germline V gene has CDR1 SQVTM and CDR2 ANQGSEA. The CDR3 loop spans 12 amino acids. CDR3 in amino acids: CSALRLNTEAFF. Here the CDR3 DNA reads TGCAGCGCACTGCGATTGAACACTGAAGCTTTCTTT.

The chain is built from TRBV14 and TRBJ2-1; a weak D match, TRBD1 (5 bases). V was pared by 1 base and J by 3 bases, with 16 bases between. The CDR3 is 17 amino acids. The germline gives CDR1 SGHDN, CDR2 FVKESK. The CDR3: CASSQVTGDSFYNEQFF. The CDR3 DNA reads as TGTGCCAGCAGCCAAGTAACAGGCGATTCCTTCTACAATGAGCAGTTCTTC.

This clone was detected once. V and J are TRBV3-1 (or the pseudogene TRBV3-2) and TRBJ2-5; 9 bases fit TRBD2. The CDR3 is made up of 17 amino acids. Germline CDR1 is LGHDT and CDR2 is YNNKEL (reference sequence). V gave up 3 bases and J gave up 4 bases; unmatched junction bases: 12. CDR3 sequence reads: CASSQGPGLAALETQYF. CDR3 nucleotides: TGTGCCAGCAGCCAGGGGCCGGGACTAGCAGCTTTAGAGACCCAGTACTTC.

This chain uses TRBV6-5 with TRBJ1-6; D gene uncertain. Germline loops: CDR1 MNHEY, CDR2 SVGAGI. Trimming stripped 6 bases from V and 4 bases from J, with 10 bases between. The CDR3 consists of 14 residues. DNA of the CDR3: TGTGCCAGCAGCACCGGAGTATATAATTCACCCCTCCACTTT. Translation: CASSTGVYNSPLHF.

The chain carries TRBV3-1 (or the pseudogene TRBV3-2) and TRBJ2-7; 7 bases line up with TRBD2. Looked up from germline, CDR1 is LGHDT and CDR2 is YNNKEL (reference sequence). V lost 0 bases to trimming and J lost 2 bases; unmatched junction nucleotides: 4. CDR3 size: 15 residues. The CDR3 reads CASSQEGGGTYEQYF. In nucleotides, the CDR3 is TGTGCCAGCAGCCAAGAGGGGGGGGGAACCTACGAGCAGTACTTC.

Note on this clone: Other nucleotide sequences in the sample specify the same CDR3. J is TRBJ2-1 and V is TRBV9, with 12 bases identical to TRBD2. The V gene's germline CDR1 is SGDLS and CDR2 YYNGEE. The CDR3 is made up of 15 amino acids. V was clipped by 1 base and J by 4 bases; unmatched bases: 0. The CDR3 region is CASSVLAGGYNEQFF. The CDR3 DNA reads as TGTGCCAGCAGCGTACTAGCGGGGGGGTACAATGAGCAGTTCTTC.

The V gene is TRBV25-1, the J gene TRBJ2-7; the match to TRBD1 covers 9 bases. The CDR3 consists of 14 residues. The ends lost 4 bases at V and 3 bases at J; junction bases unmatched: 4. The germline gives CDR1 MGHDK, CDR2 SYGVNS. CDR3 amino acids: CASSGTGGLYEQYF. As DNA, the CDR3 is TGTGCCAGCAGTGGTACAGGGGGCCTCTACGAGCAGTACTTC.

This clone was recorded only once. This chain joins TRBV5-4 and TRBJ1-6, with D perhaps TRBD1 (5 bases). CDR1 and CDR2 from the germline V gene are SGHNT and YYREEE (reference sequence). This CDR3 is 16 amino acids long. Trimming removed 0 bases at V and 6 bases at J, with 13 bases between. The CDR3 here is CASSLAVGGSNSPLHF. The CDR3 DNA is TGTGCCAGCAGCTTGGCCGTGGGGGGAAGTAATTCACCCCTCCACTTT. The variable domain in full, completed from reference TRBV5-4 and TRBJ1-6, reads ETGVTQSPTHLIKTRGQQVTLRCSSQSGHNTVSWYQQALGQGPQFIFQYYREEENGRGNFPPRFSGLQFPNYSSELNVNALELDDSALYLCASSLAVGGSNSPLHFGNGTRLTVT.

This clone has a handful of counts. The chain recombines TRBV2 with TRBJ2-7, with D possibly TRBD2 on 6 matching bases. The germline V gene encodes CDR1 SNHLY and CDR2 FYNNEI. V lost 8 bases and J 6 bases, leaving 14 bases between the germline ends. The CDR3 extends over 12 amino acids. The CDR3 spells CASRPTSREQYF. The CDR3 bases are TGTGCCAGCCGCCCGACTAGTCGCGAGCAGTACTTC. The entire variable domain, with the rest obtained from reference TRBV2 and TRBJ2-7, is as follows: EPEVTQTPSHQVTQMGQEVILRCVPISNHLYFYWYRQILGQKVEFLVSFYNNEISEKSEIFDDQFSVERPDGSNFTLKIRSTKLEDSAMYFCASRPTSREQYFGPGTRLTVT.

V is TRBV6-4 and J is TRBJ2-3, with 7 bases that match TRBD2. Germline V lookup: CDR1 MRHNA, CDR2 SNTAGT. This CDR3 contains 15 residues. After removal of 2 bases from V and 4 bases from J, the junction contained 6 bases not matched to a gene. The CDR3 protein is CASSDPAGKADTQYF. As DNA, the CDR3 is TGTGCCAGCAGTGACCCAGCGGGGAAAGCAGATACGCAGTATTTT.

The chain recombines TRBV7-9 with TRBJ1-5; D gene uncertain. Trimming shortened V by 1 base and J by 7 bases, and 5 bases separated the two germline ends. CDR1 SEHNR and CDR2 FQNEAQ come from the germline V gene (reference sequence). The CDR3 has 12 amino acids. DNA for the CDR3: TGTGCCAGCAGCTTAGAACACCAGCCCCAGCATTTT. As protein: CASSLEHQPQHF.

V usage is TRBV5-1 and J usage is TRBJ2-1; D perhaps matches TRBD1 (5 bases). Trimming shortened V by 4 bases and J by 6 bases, and 11 bases separated the two germline ends. This CDR3 is 13 amino acids long. CDR1 and CDR2 (germline): SGHRS, YFSETQ. Written as DNA, the CDR3 is TGCGCCAGCAGCGCGCCAGGGTCCAATGAGCAGTTCTTC. Translated, it gives CASSAPGSNEQFF.

The V gene is TRBV5-5, the J gene TRBJ2-2; 11 bases are a match to TRBD2. In germline, CDR1 is SGHKS, CDR2 YYEKEE (reference sequence). The J segment lost 4 bases and the V segment lost 4 bases, leaving 9 bases of the junction unmatched. The CDR3 is made up of 17 amino acids. CDR3 region: CASSQGVAGGSTGELFF. The DNA for the CDR3 is TGTGCCAGCAGCCAAGGGGTAGCGGGGGGGAGCACCGGGGAGCTGTTTTTT.

The V gene is TRBV3-1 (or the pseudogene TRBV3-2), the J gene TRBJ1-2; maybe TRBD1 (6 bases). The ends were cut back, 5 bases at V and 4 bases at J, with 11 bases in the middle. Germline CDR1 and CDR2: LGHDT and YNNKEL (reference sequence). The CDR3 runs to 13 residues. Here the CDR3 DNA reads TGTGCCAGCAGCTACCGGACAGCCTATGGCTACACCTTC. The encoded protein is CASSYRTAYGYTF.

The CDR3 bases are TGTGCCAGCAGTGTGAGGGAGGGCACAGATACGCAGTATTTT. This codes for CASSVREGTDTQYF. The chain has TRBV2 and TRBJ2-3; weak D call: TRBD2 (6 bases). The germline CDR1 and CDR2 sequences are SNHLY and FYNNEI. V was pared by 4 bases and J by 1 base, with 9 bases between. The CDR3 covers 14 residues.

The table lists this clone with a few counts. The genes are TRBV7-3 and TRBJ2-3; TRBD1 agrees at 9 bases. The CDR3 covers 16 residues. V dropped 5 bases and J dropped 1; count of bases not matched to a gene: 7. The germline gives CDR1 SGHTA, CDR2 FQGTGA. DNA of the CDR3: TGTGCCAGCAGCCAGTCGGGACAGGGTGGCACAGATACGCAGTATTTT. It codes for CASSQSGQGGTDTQYF.